This T cell receptor beta chain appears in the sequencing data of a study of graft-versus-host responses after intestinal transplantation. This clone was counted once. Its target is not known. V was clipped by 5 bases and J by 3 bases, with 11 bases between them. The CDR3 contains 13 residues. Per the germline V gene, CDR1 is SGHAT and CDR2 is FQNNGV. Broader study findings: Within the allografts of patients who had graft-donor T cell macrochimerism, graft-versus-host to host-versus-graft clonal ratios were high.

The repertoire was sequenced with immunoSEQ multiplex PCR; TCRdb's copy has only in-frame clones and lacks some. The sample includes more than 85,000 clones, approximately 82% of them seen just once. This specimen consisted of unstimulated CD4+ T cells sorted from spleen or lymph node cells, obtained before intestinal transplant. This chain connects TRBV11-2 to TRBJ2-7; D gene uncertain. The TCR sequence derives from a human donor who received an intestinal transplant. The CDR3 region has the DNA TGTGCCAGCAGCCCTCGACTTCGCTACGAGCAGTACTTC. This encodes CASSPRLRYEQYF.